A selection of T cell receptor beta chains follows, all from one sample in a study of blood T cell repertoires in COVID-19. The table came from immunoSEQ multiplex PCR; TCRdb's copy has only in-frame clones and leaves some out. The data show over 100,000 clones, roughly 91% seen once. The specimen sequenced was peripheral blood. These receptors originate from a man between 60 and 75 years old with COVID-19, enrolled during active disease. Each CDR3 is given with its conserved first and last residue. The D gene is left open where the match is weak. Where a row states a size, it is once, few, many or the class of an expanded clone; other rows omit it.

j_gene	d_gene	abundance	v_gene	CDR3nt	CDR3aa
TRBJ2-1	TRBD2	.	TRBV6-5	TGTGCCAGCCTAGCGGGGAGCTACAATGAGCAGTTCTTC	CASLAGSYNEQFF
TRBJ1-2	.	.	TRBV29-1	TGCAGCGTCCTAGACAGAGACTATGGCTACACCTTC	CSVLDRDYGYTF
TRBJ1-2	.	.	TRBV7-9	TGTGCCAGCAGCTCCTCCGGGACATCTTATGGCTACACCTTC	CASSSSGTSYGYTF
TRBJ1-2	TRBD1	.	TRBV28	TGTGCCAGCAGTTTAGCGGACAGGGTTTATGGCTACACCTTC	CASSLADRVYGYTF
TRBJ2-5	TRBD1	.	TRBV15	TGTGCCACCAGCGGGACAGGGGTCCAAGAGACCCAGTACTTC	CATSGTGVQETQYF
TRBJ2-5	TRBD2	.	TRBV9	TGTGCCAGCAGCCCCGGGGGGGCGTTCCAAGAGACCCAGTACTTC	CASSPGGAFQETQYF
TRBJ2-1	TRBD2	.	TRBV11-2	TGTGCCAGCAGCGGAGGGACTAGCGGGGCGAGCTCCTACAATGAGCAGTTCTTC	CASSGGTSGASSYNEQFF
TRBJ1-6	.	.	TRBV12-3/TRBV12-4	TGTGCCAGCGGGGGGGATGGTAATTCACCCCTCCACTTT	CASGGDGNSPLHF
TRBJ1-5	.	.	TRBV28	TGTGCCAGCAGTTTATTCTCGGGGGGTTTTTATCAGCCCCAGCATTTT	CASSLFSGGFYQPQHF
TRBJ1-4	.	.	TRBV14	TGTGCCAGCAGCCAAGAACTTGGGGGCCTAGGTGAAAAACTGTTTTTT	CASSQELGGLGEKLFF
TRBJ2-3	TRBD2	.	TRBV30	TGTGCCTGGACACTACGGGGACTAGCGGCAGTCACAGATACGCAGTATTTT	CAWTLRGLAAVTDTQYF
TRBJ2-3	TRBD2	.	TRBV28	TGTGCCAGCAGTCTAGCGGGGCCCCTGGAAGATACGCAGTATTTT	CASSLAGPLEDTQYF
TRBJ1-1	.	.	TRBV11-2	TGTGCCAGCAGCTTAGAATACGGGAGAACTGAAGCTTTCTTT	CASSLEYGRTEAFF
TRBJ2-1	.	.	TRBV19	TGTGCCAGTAGTACAGCTGCGGCGACGGGGGAGCAGTTCTTC	CASSTAAATGEQFF
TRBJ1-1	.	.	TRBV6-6	TGTGCCAGCAGTTCCGGACAGAACACTGAAGCTTTCTTT	CASSSGQNTEAFF
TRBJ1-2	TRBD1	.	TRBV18	TGTGCCAGCTCCCGCACGGGACAGGGAGCTAACTATGGCTACACCTTC	CASSRTGQGANYGYTF
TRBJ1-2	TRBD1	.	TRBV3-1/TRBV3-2	TGTGCCAGCAGACCCGGGACAGGATATCCCTATGGCTACACCTTC	CASRPGTGYPYGYTF
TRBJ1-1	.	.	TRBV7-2	TGTGCCAGCAGCTTAGACGCGGATGAAGCTTTCTTT	CASSLDADEAFF
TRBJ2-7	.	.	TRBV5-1	TGCGCCAGCAGCTTCGGACAGACCTACGAGCAGTACTTC	CASSFGQTYEQYF
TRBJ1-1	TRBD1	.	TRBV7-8	TGTGCCAGCAGCCCATGGGGACAGGATAACACTGAAGCTTTCTTT	CASSPWGQDNTEAFF
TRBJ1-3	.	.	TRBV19	TGTGCCAGTAGTGGACAGTTGGGTGGAAACACCATATATTTT	CASSGQLGGNTIYF
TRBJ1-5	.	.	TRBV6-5	TGTGCCAGCAGGTCACAGGGACGGGATCAGCCCCAGCATTTT	CASRSQGRDQPQHF
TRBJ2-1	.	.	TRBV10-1	TGCGCCAGCAGTAGGGGGACCTACAATGAGCAGTTCTTC	CASSRGTYNEQFF
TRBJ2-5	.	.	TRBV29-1	TGCAGCGTTGAAGACTGGGCAGGCGAGACCCAGTACTTC	CSVEDWAGETQYF
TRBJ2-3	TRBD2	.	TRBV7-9	TGTGCCAGCAGCATTAGCGGGGGCTCTACAGATACGCAGTATTTT	CASSISGGSTDTQYF
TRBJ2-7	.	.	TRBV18	TGTGCCAGCTCACCAGGGTCGCGGAGCTCCTACGAGCAGTACTTC	CASSPGSRSSYEQYF
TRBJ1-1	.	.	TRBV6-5	TGTGCCAGCAGTTATGGGACTGGCACTGAAGCTTTCTTT	CASSYGTGTEAFF
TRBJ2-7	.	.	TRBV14	TGTGCCAGCAGCCAAGGGGCCAGCCGGCTCGAGCAGTACTTC	CASSQGASRLEQYF
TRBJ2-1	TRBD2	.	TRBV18	TGTGCCAGCTCACCTAGACTAGCGGGGGGCGTCTCGAGCTCCTACAATGAGCAGTTCTTC	CASSPRLAGGVSSSYNEQFF
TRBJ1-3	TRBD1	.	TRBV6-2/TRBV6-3	TGTGCCAGCAGTTACCGGACAGGGGCTGGAAACACCATATATTTT	CASSYRTGAGNTIYF
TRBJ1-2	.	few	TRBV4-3	TGCGCCAGCAGCCAATTGGGTACAGGGAAGGATGGCTACACCTTC	CASSQLGTGKDGYTF
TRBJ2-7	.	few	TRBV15	TGTGCCACCAGCAGTGGCCCAACAGAGCAGTACTTC	CATSSGPTEQYF
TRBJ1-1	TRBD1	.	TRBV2	TGTGCCAGCAGGGGACAGTTTAATGCCGAAGCTTTCTTT	CASRGQFNAEAFF
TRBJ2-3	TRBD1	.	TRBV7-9	TGTGCCAGCAGCTCCCAGGGGGCTACCAGCACAGATACGCAGTATTTT	CASSSQGATSTDTQYF
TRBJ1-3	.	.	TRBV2	TGTGCCAGCAGTGAATGGGCAGACAACACCATATATTTT	CASSEWADNTIYF
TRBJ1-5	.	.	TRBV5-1	TGCGCCAGCAGCTTGGGCGGTAGCAATCAGCCCCAGCATTTT	CASSLGGSNQPQHF
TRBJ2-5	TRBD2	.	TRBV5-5	TGTGCCAGCAGCCCGAGGGAGGGACGAGAGACCCAGTACTTC	CASSPREGRETQYF
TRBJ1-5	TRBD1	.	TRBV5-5	TGTGCCAGCAGCTTGTCGGGACAGTCCAATCAGCCCCAGCATTTT	CASSLSGQSNQPQHF
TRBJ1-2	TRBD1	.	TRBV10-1	TGCGCCAGCAGTGAGCTTACAGGGGGCGCGGATGGCTACACCTTC	CASSELTGGADGYTF
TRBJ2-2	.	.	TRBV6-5	TGTGCCAGCAGTCTCGGACAGCGAGACACCGGGGAGCTGTTTTTT	CASSLGQRDTGELFF
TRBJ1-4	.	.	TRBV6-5	TGTGCCAGCAACTCCGGACTGACATGGGGTGAAAAACTGTTTTTT	CASNSGLTWGEKLFF
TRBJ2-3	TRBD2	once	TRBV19	TGTGCCAGTAGTTTTAGCGGGGGGGCCGTAGGGGATACGCAGTATTTT	CASSFSGGAVGDTQYF
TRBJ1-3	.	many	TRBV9	TGTGCCAGCAGCGTAGACATTGGGCTCTCTGGAAACACCATATATTTT	CASSVDIGLSGNTIYF
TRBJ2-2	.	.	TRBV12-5	TGTGCTAGTGGTTTGGGGACAGTGAACACCGGGGAGCTGTTTTTT	CASGLGTVNTGELFF
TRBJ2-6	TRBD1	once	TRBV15	TGTGCCACCCGTCCCGGGACAGGGACTGGGGCCAACGTCCTGACTTTC	CATRPGTGTGANVLTF
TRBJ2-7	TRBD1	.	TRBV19	TGTGCCAGTAGTACGGACAGGGGTTCCTACGAGCAGTACTTC	CASSTDRGSYEQYF
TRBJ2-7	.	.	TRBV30	TGTGCCTGGAGTGTTTCGTCCAACTCACCTACCGAGCAGTACTTC	CAWSVSSNSPTEQYF
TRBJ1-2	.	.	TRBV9	TGTGCCAGCAGCCTTGACACTTATGGCTACACCTTC	CASSLDTYGYTF
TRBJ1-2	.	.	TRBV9	TGTGCCAGCAGCGTAGGTAGGAGGCCCCCGGTCTTC	CASSVGRRPPVF
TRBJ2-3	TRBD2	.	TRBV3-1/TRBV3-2	TGTGCCAGCAGTCCTAGCGGGGGGATCGCAGATACGCAGTATTTT	CASSPSGGIADTQYF